This T cell receptor (beta chain) originates from a study of blood T cells in healthy people across ages. Findings and caveats of the study: Roughly linear declines in TCR beta diversity per million T cells occurred with age.

Peripheral blood samples of roughly 9.9 milliliters were drawn from each donor. Samples each yielded at least 5 micrograms of total RNA. Remarks on this clonotype: Its antigen is still unknown.

The use of a sample-barcoded 5' primer and a J-beta primer mix characterized a second PCR of about 7 to 12 cycles. TCRdb redid the calling of the 5' RACE reads with MiXCR, one entry per CDR3 protein. The data contain 1.4 million to 1.5 million distinct CDR3 sequences, roughly 45% of them singletons. Germline loops: CDR1 MNHEY, CDR2 SVGEGT. V lost 4 bases and J 3 bases, leaving 18 bases between the germline ends. This CDR3 region has 16 residues. The origin of this receptor is a woman under 30 in good health. J is TRBJ2-5 and V is TRBV6-2 or TRBV6-3; D is possibly TRBD2 (6 bases). Specimen: blood. The CDR3 nucleotides read TGTGCCAGCAGTTTAAGACTAGTCAATCGGGAAGAGACCCAGTACTTC. Protein: CASSLRLVNREETQYF.